The TCR beta chain under discussion was sequenced for a study of cytomegalovirus exposure and HLA in healthy donors. Study findings and constraints: Association with HLA alleles at 0.05 false discovery rate was found for 17,000 or so TCR beta sequences in a later analysis. Some TCR beta chains (around 180 of them) were listed as cytomegalovirus-associated.

PCR employed 60 Vbeta and 13 Jbeta primers. Clones were read by immunoSEQ multiplex PCR, and TCRdb kept only the in-frame ones, dropping some. Among around 180,000 clones, just under 80% were seen once, and the ten largest hold less than 6%. When sampled, the donors appeared nominally healthy, though they likely had unrecorded immune exposures. V was clipped by 2 bases and J by 7 bases, with 8 bases between them. Per the germline V gene, CDR1 is SQVTM and CDR2 is ANQGSEA. The CDR3 contains 11 residues. About this clone itself: Its specificity is unknown.

The source of this sequence is a woman in her 30s in good health and CMV-seropositive. This sequence joins TRBV29-1 and TRBJ1-2; possible D gene TRBD1, 5 bases. The sample comprised PBMCs. The CDR3 coding sequence is TGCAGCGTTGAAAGGAGGGGTGGCTACACCTTC. Translated, it gives CSVERRGGYTF.